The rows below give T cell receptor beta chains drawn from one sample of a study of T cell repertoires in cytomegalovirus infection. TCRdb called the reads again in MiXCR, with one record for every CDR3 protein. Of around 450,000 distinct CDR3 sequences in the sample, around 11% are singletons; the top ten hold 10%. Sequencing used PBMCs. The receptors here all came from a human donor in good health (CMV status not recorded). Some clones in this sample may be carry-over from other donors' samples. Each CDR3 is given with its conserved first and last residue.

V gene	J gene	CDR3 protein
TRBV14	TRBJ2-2	CASSLGLAGVLTGELFF
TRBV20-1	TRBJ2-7	CSALGGTSELEQYF
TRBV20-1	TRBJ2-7	CSARDYREGYEQYF
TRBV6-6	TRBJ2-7	CASSSGHRAYEQYF
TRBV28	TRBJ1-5	CASSAGQGNYQPQHF
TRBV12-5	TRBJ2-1	CASGVGTGGSYNEQFF
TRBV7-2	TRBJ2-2	CASSLARGAGGPVGELFF
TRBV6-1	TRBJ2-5	CASSTAGGRGTQYF
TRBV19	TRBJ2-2	CASSMEGFGRGGELFF
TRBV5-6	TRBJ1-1	CASSIATGLITEAFF
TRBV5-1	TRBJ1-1	CASSAAGHTEAFF
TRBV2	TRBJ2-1	CASTRKAGGDNEQFF
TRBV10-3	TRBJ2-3	CAISESERESLADTQYF
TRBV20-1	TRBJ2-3	CSASPRTSGSATDTQYF
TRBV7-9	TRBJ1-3	CASSLPPGSLSGNTIYF
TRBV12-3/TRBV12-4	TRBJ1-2	CASSYLGRAYGYTF
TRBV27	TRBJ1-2	CASSLSGTVGYTF
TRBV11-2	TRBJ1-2	CASSLSGQGDYGYTF
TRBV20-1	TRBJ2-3	CSARDKRSGGLADTQYF
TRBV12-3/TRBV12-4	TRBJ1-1	CASSLSKGAAEAFF
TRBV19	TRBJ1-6	CASSTGTGTWSYNSPLHF
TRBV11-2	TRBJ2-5	CASTLTGKETQYF
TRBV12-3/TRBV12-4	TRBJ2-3	CASSKTGTGDTQYF
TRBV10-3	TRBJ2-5	CAISAAGQETQYF
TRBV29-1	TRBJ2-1	CSVDLTSGPSYNEQFF
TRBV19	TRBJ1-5	CASSMESNQPQHF
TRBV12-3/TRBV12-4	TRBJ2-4	CATAGQDRVDIQYF
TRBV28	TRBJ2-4	CASRSAGVIAKNIQYF
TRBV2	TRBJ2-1	CASRPGGSVPVF
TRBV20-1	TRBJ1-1	CSARRPDTEAFF
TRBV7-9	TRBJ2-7	CASSRDDFYEQYF
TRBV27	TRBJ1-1	CASSLWADMNTEAFF
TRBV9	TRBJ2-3	CASSADGLAGADTQYF
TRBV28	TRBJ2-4	CASSSQPSKNIQYF
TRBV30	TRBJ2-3	CAWDVVADTQYF
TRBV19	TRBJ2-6	CASGEGSSGANVLTF
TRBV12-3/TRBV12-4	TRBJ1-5	CASSLTSGGNQPQHF
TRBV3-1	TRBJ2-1	CASSLDPNEQFF
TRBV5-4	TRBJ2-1	CASSLATRGEQFF
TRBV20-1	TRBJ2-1	CSAGGGAGYNEQFF
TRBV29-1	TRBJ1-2	CSVSQGRDNYGYTF
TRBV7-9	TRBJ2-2	CASSPPDGVTGELFF
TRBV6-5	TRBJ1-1	CASSYTKNTEAFF
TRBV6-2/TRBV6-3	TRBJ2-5	CASSYVGSGSETQYF
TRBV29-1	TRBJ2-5	CSVGVHQETQYF
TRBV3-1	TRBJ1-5	CASSQDRDRGQPQHF
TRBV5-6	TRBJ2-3	CASSLANAYQDFSTDTQYF